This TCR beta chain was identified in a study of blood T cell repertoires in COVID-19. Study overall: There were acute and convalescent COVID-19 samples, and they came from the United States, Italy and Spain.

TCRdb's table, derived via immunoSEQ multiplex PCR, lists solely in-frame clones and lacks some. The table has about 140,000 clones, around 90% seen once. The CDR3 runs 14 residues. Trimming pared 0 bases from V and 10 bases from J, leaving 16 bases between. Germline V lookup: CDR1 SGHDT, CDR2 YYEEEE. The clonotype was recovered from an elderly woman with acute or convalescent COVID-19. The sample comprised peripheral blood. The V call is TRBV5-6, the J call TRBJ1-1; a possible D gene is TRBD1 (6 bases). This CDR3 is CASSLVGQGLVAFF. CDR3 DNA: TGTGCCAGCAGCTTGGTGGGGCAGGGGTTAGTAGCTTTCTTT.